Below are 9 T cell receptor beta chains sequenced from a single sample in a study of molecular identifiers for immune sequencing clone quantification. Each CDR3 protein gets one entry after TCRdb re-called the PCR reads with MiXCR. This sample has some 40,000 distinct CDR3 sequences, with approximately 17% found just once. The sequencing sample was made of naive CD8+ T cells from blood, with Jurkat cell RNA spiked in. Subset in this sample: FACS-sorted CD8+CD4-CCR7+CD45RA+ naive T cells. The receptors shown here come from a human donor in good health. Some libraries in this study had Jurkat cell RNA spiked in.

The V and J genes are TRBV20-1 and TRBJ2-4; 11 bases are a match to TRBD2. Germline values: CDR1 DFQATT, CDR2 SNEGSKA (reference sequence). This CDR3 has 15 residues. Germline trimming cut 0 bases from V and 9 bases from J; bases unmatched to any gene: 7. CDR3 DNA: TGCAGTGCTAGAGATCTCACTAGCGGGAGTCCCATTCAGTACTTC. The encoded protein is CSARDLTSGSPIQYF.

This clonotype occurred many times. V usage is TRBV4-2 and J usage is TRBJ1-5, with D hard to call. V lost 6 bases and J 1 base, leaving 10 bases between the germline ends. The CDR3 is 14 residues long. Germline CDR1 LGHNA, CDR2 YNFKEQ. CDR3 DNA: TGTGCCAGCAGAGGGCTTGGGAGCAATCAGCCCCAGCATTTT. Its translation: CASRGLGSNQPQHF.

This clonotype was counted at least ten times. The chain couples TRBV29-1 to TRBJ1-3; TRBD1 matches 8 bases. Germline values: CDR1 SQVTM, CDR2 ANQGSEA. V was clipped by 5 bases and J by 8 bases; unmatched bases: 11. This CDR3 contains 14 residues. The CDR3 sequence: CSVFTGGAADTIYF. In nucleotides, the CDR3 is TGCAGCGTTTTTACAGGGGGTGCCGCGGACACCATATATTTT.

This clonotype has at least ten counts. V is TRBV18 and J is TRBJ2-1, with D perhaps TRBD1 (5 bases). V was clipped by 2 bases and J by 0 bases, with 11 bases between them. This CDR3 is built from 16 residues. Germline V gene sequence: CDR1 KGHSH, CDR2 LQKENI. In DNA, the CDR3 is TGTGCCAGCTCACCAGGGGCGTTCCGCTCCTACAATGAGCAGTTCTTC. Amino acid sequence: CASSPGAFRSYNEQFF. The entire variable domain, with the rest obtained from reference TRBV18 and TRBJ2-1, is as follows: NAGVMQNPRHLVRRRGQEARLRCSPMKGHSHVYWYRQLPEEGLKFMVYLQKENIIDESGMPKERFSAEFPKEGPSILRIQQVVRGDSAAYFCASSPGAFRSYNEQFFGPGTRLTVL.

The chain combines TRBV4-1 with TRBJ2-2, with TRBD2 matching 8 bases. Germline V gene lookup returns CDR1 MGHRA and CDR2 YSYEKL. The CDR3 spans 18 residues. J was trimmed by 7 bases and V by 2 bases; bases with no gene match: 15. CDR3 DNA: TGCGCCAGCAGCCAACCCAAGATAAGCGGGAGATTCAACGGGGAGCTGTTTTTT. Translation gives CASSQPKISGRFNGELFF.

This clonotype was observed at least ten times. The chain has TRBV28 and TRBJ2-4; TRBD1 matches at 8 bases. Germline V gives CDR1 MDHEN, CDR2 SYDVKM. After removal of 11 bases from V and 6 bases from J, the junction contained 6 bases not matched to a gene. This CDR3 region has 12 residues. The CDR3 DNA sequence: TGTGCCGCCTCAGGACAGGGAAACATTCAGTACTTC. It translates to CAASGQGNIQYF.

This clonotype was seen ten or more times. The V gene is TRBV6-5, the J gene TRBJ2-7, with TRBD2 identical over 13 bases. The germline CDR1 and CDR2 sequences are MNHEY and SVGAGI. The CDR3 length is 16 residues. V lost 2 bases, J lost 2 bases, and 3 bases stayed unmatched. The CDR3, as DNA: TGTGCCAGCAGTTACGCCGGGACTAGCGGGACCTACGAGCAGTACTTC. The encoded protein is CASSYAGTSGTYEQYF.

The table lists this clonotype with a count of one. Germline and junction disagree at one end, which may indicate a read error. The rearrangement joins TRBV19 to TRBJ2-7; possible D gene TRBD1, 6 bases. Germline V CDR1 and CDR2: LNHDA, SQIVND (reference sequence). CDR3 length equals 15 residues. DNA for the CDR3: TGTGCCAGTAGTTGGTCAGGGGAGATGTCCTATGAGCAGTACTTC. It yields the protein CASSWSGEMSYEQYF.

This clonotype was counted at least ten times. The chain combines TRBV11-2 with TRBJ2-7; no firm D call. The germline V gene encodes CDR1 SGHAT and CDR2 FQNNGV. This CDR3 is built from 14 residues. Trimming left V 3 bases short and J 0 bases short, with 9 bases between. Written as DNA, the CDR3 is TGTGCCAGCAGCTTGTCTGGCAACTCCTACGAGCAGTACTTC. Its translation is CASSLSGNSYEQYF.